Below, 32 T cell receptor beta chains from the same sample are listed, as sequenced in a study of blood T cells in healthy people across ages. Through a sample-barcoded 5' primer and a J-beta primer mix, a second PCR was run for 7 to 11 cycles. TCRdb re-analysed the 5' RACE reads in MiXCR, keeping a single row per CDR3 protein. The repertoire includes roughly 1.5 million distinct CDR3 sequences, around 40% of them detected once, and just over 4% sits in the top ten. The sequencing input was blood. The receptors come from a woman younger than 35 in good health.

This clonotype was counted at least ten times. V gene TRBV29-1 combines with J gene TRBJ2-4, with no clear D. Germline lookup yields CDR1 SQVTM and CDR2 ANQGSEA. This CDR3 is built from 15 residues. V was clipped by 7 bases and J by 0 bases, with 16 bases between them. This CDR3 reads CSAMAAPLAKNIQYF. As DNA, the CDR3 is TGCAGCGCGATGGCAGCCCCCTTAGCCAAAAACATTCAGTACTTC.

This clonotype was counted only a few times. The chain recombines TRBV7-2 with TRBJ1-2, with D hard to call. The CDR3 sequence is 11 residues long. CDR1 is SGHTA and CDR2 is FQGNSA in the germline V gene. V was clipped by 6 bases and J by 8 bases, with 10 bases between them. The CDR3 sequence: CASRLTQGYTF. DNA of the CDR3: TGTGCCAGCAGATTAACTCAAGGCTACACCTTC.

J is TRBJ2-7 and V is TRBV2; a possible D gene is TRBD1 (6 bases). The ends were cut back, 3 bases at V and 6 bases at J, with 18 bases in the middle. CDR1 and CDR2 (germline): SNHLY, FYNNEI. The CDR3 is 15 residues long. CDR3 region: CASSDNPTGFGEQYF. CDR3 bases: TGTGCCAGCAGTGATAACCCCACAGGGTTTGGCGAGCAGTACTTC.

V gene TRBV4-3 combines with J gene TRBJ1-6; D is perhaps TRBD1 (5 bases). The V gene's germline CDR1 is LGHNA and CDR2 YSLEER. The CDR3 covers 16 residues. With 0 bases removed from V and 5 bases from J, the gap between germline ends came to 11 bases. The CDR3 DNA reads as TGCGCCAGCAGCCAAGACGGGGCACACAATAATTCACCCCTCCACTTT. It codes for CASSQDGAHNNSPLHF.

For the CDR3, the DNA is TGCGCCAGCAGCTCTCAGGGTGGGGAGGATGGCTACACCTTC. Translating it yields CASSSQGGEDGYTF. The V gene is TRBV5-1, the J gene TRBJ1-2, with D possibly matching TRBD1 (5 bases). The CDR3 has 14 residues. Germline assignment: CDR1 SGHRS and CDR2 YFSETQ. The V end was cut by 3 bases, the J end by 6 bases, with 15 bases between.

The V gene is TRBV4-1, the J gene TRBJ2-7; a weak D match, TRBD1 (6 bases). Per germline, CDR1 MGHRA and CDR2 YSYEKL. This CDR3 spans 17 amino acids. V was pared by 0 bases and J by 2 bases, with 17 bases between. The DNA of the CDR3 is TGCGCCAGCAGCCAAGACTGGACAGCCCGGGCTGCCTACGAGCAGTACTTC. Encoded protein: CASSQDWTARAAYEQYF.

This clonotype has a handful of counts. The V call is TRBV9, the J call TRBJ2-5; TRBD1 matches 7 bases. Germline CDR1 is SGDLS and CDR2 is YYNGEE. V lost 4 bases and J lost 1; bases outside the gene matches: 10. The CDR3 is 16 amino acids. DNA for the CDR3: TGTGCCAGCAGCATCGGACAGGTTATTTTCCAAGAGACCCAGTACTTC. Residues: CASSIGQVIFQETQYF.

J is TRBJ1-1 and V is TRBV10-2, with TRBD1 matching 7 bases. CDR3 length equals 15 residues. The germline gives CDR1 WSHSY, CDR2 SAAADI. V lost 5 bases to trimming and J lost 3 bases; unmatched junction nucleotides: 9. The CDR3 DNA sequence: TGCGCCAGCAGTAAAGGGGACAGCTGGGACACTGAAGCTTTCTTT. Translating it yields CASSKGDSWDTEAFF.

The chain links TRBV12-3 or TRBV12-4 to TRBJ2-7; 9 bases are a match to TRBD1. The trim removed 6 bases at V and 5 bases at J, leaving 5 bases unmatched. The CDR3 is made up of 13 amino acids. Here the CDR3 reads CASSRDRGDEQYF. Here the CDR3 DNA reads TGTGCCAGCAGCCGAGACAGGGGGGACGAGCAGTACTTC.

This clonotype was recorded a few times. This chain connects TRBV21-1 to TRBJ1-1. TRBV21-1 is a known pseudogene. The length of the CDR3 is 14 residues. CDR3 bases: TGTGCCAGCAGCAAAGGGGGGGAGGGCACTGAAGCTTTCTTT. It yields the protein CASSKGGEGTEAFF.

The chain employs TRBV6-2 or TRBV6-3 and TRBJ2-1; possibly TRBD2 for D (6 bases). V was trimmed by 6 bases and J by 0 bases, leaving 15 bases between them. CDR1 and CDR2 (germline): MNHEY, SVGEGT. CDR3 length equals 16 residues. The CDR3 DNA follows: TGTGCCAGCAGAACTCCTACCGGGGGCTCCTACAATGAGCAGTTCTTC. This gives the protein CASRTPTGGSYNEQFF.

The rearrangement uses TRBV5-1 and TRBJ1-1, with a weak D call TRBD1 (5 bases). The CDR3 spans 14 residues. V gave up 0 bases and J gave up 5 bases, with 11 bases separating them. Germline-derived CDR1 and CDR2 are SGHRS and YFSETQ. Written as DNA, the CDR3 is TGCGCCAGCAGCTTGGAGGACATGGGGACTGAAGCTTTCTTT. Its translation is CASSLEDMGTEAFF.

This rearrangement joins TRBV7-2 to TRBJ1-4, with a tentative D call TRBD1 (6 bases). V was trimmed by 5 bases and J by 3 bases, leaving 13 bases between them. This CDR3 contains 15 residues. Germline CDR1 is SGHTA and CDR2 is FQGNSA. The CDR3 protein is CASSASGAANEKLFF. The CDR3, as DNA: TGTGCCAGCAGCGCATCAGGGGCTGCTAATGAAAAACTGTTTTTT.

V gene TRBV29-1 combines with J gene TRBJ2-1; 11 positions agree with TRBD2. This CDR3 contains 14 residues. CDR1 and CDR2 from the germline V gene are SQVTM and ANQGSEA. The V and J ends lost 3 bases and 11 bases, in that order; junction bases with no gene match: 9. This CDR3 is CSVEASGGPPKQFF. CDR3 nucleotide sequence: TGCAGCGTTGAGGCTAGCGGGGGGCCGCCCAAGCAGTTCTTC.

A few counts support this clonotype. Here the CDR3 DNA reads TGCGCCAGCAGCCGCGGACCGCCATCCACTAACTATGGCTACACCTTC. This gives the protein CASSRGPPSTNYGYTF. The chain joins TRBV5-1 to TRBJ1-2; D gene unclear. The CDR3 is made up of 16 amino acids. CDR1 and CDR2 (germline): SGHRS, YFSETQ. Trimming took 4 bases from V and 0 from J, leaving 16 bases between them.

CDR3 sequence reads: CASSIGTGMNTGELFF. Here the CDR3 DNA reads TGTGCCAGTAGTATAGGGACAGGGATGAACACCGGGGAGCTGTTTTTT. The V gene is TRBV19, the J gene TRBJ2-2; 8 bases are shared with TRBD1. V was clipped by 1 base and J by 1 base; unmatched bases: 2. Germline V gene sequence: CDR1 LNHDA, CDR2 SQIVND (reference sequence). The CDR3 totals 16 residues.

The chain joins TRBV4-3 to TRBJ1-5; tentative D call: TRBD1 (5 bases). The germline V gene has CDR1 LGHNA and CDR2 YSLEER. There are 16 residues in the CDR3. Trimming took 0 bases from V and 3 from J, leaving 12 bases between them. CDR3 in DNA: TGCGCCAGCAGCCAAGAGCTAGGGGTGAACAATCAGCCCCAGCATTTT. Amino acid sequence: CASSQELGVNNQPQHF.

As to this clonotype: The CDR3 end shows no conserved phenylalanine or tryptophan, and so a read error is likely. The chain has TRBV12-3 or TRBV12-4 and TRBJ2-3; 11 bases agree with TRBD2. This CDR3 region has 15 residues. V shed 8 bases, J shed 1 base, and the junction held 5 bases outside the gene matches. The DNA of the CDR3 is TGTGCCAGCGAAATTAGCGGGGGGGGCACAGATACGCAGTATTCT. This codes for CASEISGGGTDTQYS.

CDR3 sequence: CASSLKAVGLDEQYF. The CDR3 region has the DNA TGTGCCAGCAGCTTAAAAGCCGTCGGACTAGACGAGCAGTACTTC. The V gene is TRBV7-2, the J gene TRBJ2-7, with TRBD2 identical over 7 bases. The CDR3 covers 15 residues. Trimming removed 2 bases from V and 5 bases from J; junction bases left unmatched: 9. From germline, CDR1 is SGHTA and CDR2 FQGNSA.

The chain is built from TRBV2 and TRBJ2-7, with 9 bases that match TRBD2. The J segment lost 7 bases and the V segment lost 7 bases, leaving 11 bases of the junction unmatched. The CDR3 totals 14 residues. From germline, CDR1 is SNHLY and CDR2 FYNNEI. The CDR3 region is CASNRAGGYGEQYF. Here the CDR3 DNA reads TGTGCCAGCAATCGAGCGGGGGGCTACGGGGAGCAGTACTTC.

J is TRBJ1-4 and V is TRBV12-3 or TRBV12-4; 11 bases align to TRBD1. This CDR3 has 17 amino acids. V lost 5 bases, J lost 2 bases, and 7 bases stayed unmatched. DNA of the CDR3: TGTGCCAGCAGTCCGGGACAGGGGGGGGGGACTAATGAAAAACTGTTTTTT. Translating gives CASSPGQGGGTNEKLFF.

Ten or more counts support this clonotype. The V and J genes are TRBV20-1 and TRBJ1-2; 7 bases match TRBD1. CDR3 size: 14 residues. V dropped 5 bases and J dropped 4; count of bases not matched to a gene: 10. CDR1 and CDR2 from the germline V gene are DFQATT and SNEGSKA (reference sequence). The CDR3: CSARTSQGIYGYTF. Here the CDR3 DNA reads TGCAGTGCTCGTACCTCACAGGGGATCTATGGCTACACCTTC.

This chain joins TRBV29-1 and TRBJ2-5; weak D call: TRBD2 (6 bases). The V gene lost 6 bases and the J gene lost 1 base, with 18 bases spanning the gap. The CDR3 totals 15 residues. Germline lookup yields CDR1 SQVTM and CDR2 ANQGSEA. This chain's CDR3 is CSVGGFGRVQETQYF. In nucleotides, the CDR3 is TGCAGCGTGGGGGGTTTTGGGCGCGTCCAAGAGACCCAGTACTTC.

The rearrangement uses TRBV12-3 or TRBV12-4 and TRBJ1-5; D perhaps matches TRBD1 (6 bases). The CDR3 totals 15 residues. Between the trimmed V and J ends, which lost 6 bases and 3 bases, there was a span of 15 bases. This chain's CDR3 is CASSSGELLNQPQHF. CDR3 DNA: TGTGCCAGCAGCTCAGGGGAGCTCCTCAATCAGCCCCAGCATTTT.

J is TRBJ2-4 and V is TRBV29-1; D is unclear. There are 10 residues in the CDR3. The germline V and J ends were trimmed by 5 bases and 14 bases, with 13 bases remaining between them. Germline-derived CDR1 and CDR2 are SQVTM and ANQGSEA. The CDR3 DNA is TGCAGCGTTATAACCGACGGCAAGTACTTC. It yields the protein CSVITDGKYF.

The chain carries TRBV5-1 and TRBJ1-1; TRBD1 might be the D (6 bases). The length of the CDR3 is 11 residues. The V end was cut by 5 bases, the J end by 9 bases, with 11 bases between. The germline gives CDR1 SGHRS, CDR2 YFSETQ. CDR3 sequence (DNA): TGCGCCAGCAGGGCCGGGACACAAGCTTTCTTT. It yields the protein CASRAGTQAFF.

The V and J genes are TRBV20-1 and TRBJ1-5, with D possibly being TRBD1 (5 bases). The V gene's germline CDR1 is DFQATT and CDR2 SNEGSKA (reference sequence). The CDR3 consists of 15 residues. Trimming stripped 6 bases from V and 0 bases from J, with 15 bases between. The CDR3 sequence is CSALSRGFSNQPQHF. The CDR3 DNA reads as TGCAGTGCCCTTTCAAGGGGCTTTAGCAATCAGCCCCAGCATTTT.

This clonotype was counted at least ten times. The chain employs TRBV6-1 and TRBJ2-3, with TRBD2 identical over 14 bases. V lost 9 bases and J lost 4; bases outside the gene matches: 6. The germline gives CDR1 MNHNS, CDR2 SASEGT. The CDR3 is made up of 15 amino acids. CDR3 in DNA: TGTGCCAGTTGTAGACTAGCGGGGGGGGCAGATACGCAGTATTTT. Protein: CASCRLAGGADTQYF.

The rearrangement links TRBV10-3 to TRBJ1-2; D is unresolved. The V and J ends lost 10 bases and 3 bases respectively, with 21 bases between them. The CDR3 runs to 15 residues. Germline V gives CDR1 ENHRY, CDR2 SYGVKD. The CDR3 DNA follows: TGTGCCACCACTCCGGGAGCGGGAGTCGACTATGGCTACACCTTC. This gives the protein CATTPGAGVDYGYTF.

This clonotype has more than one count but fewer than ten. The V and J genes are TRBV5-1 and TRBJ2-5; TRBD2 agrees at 7 bases. The CDR3 runs to 16 residues. The junction had 8 bases not matched to a gene; V was cut back by 2 bases and J by 1 base. CDR1 is SGHRS, CDR2 YFSETQ, per germline. As DNA, the CDR3 is TGCGCCAGCAGCTTCCCTAGCGGAGTTTTCCAAGAGACCCAGTACTTC. This sequence encodes CASSFPSGVFQETQYF.

The rearrangement joins TRBV4-1 to TRBJ2-7; D remains ambiguous. There are 12 residues in the CDR3. Germline V gene lookup returns CDR1 MGHRA and CDR2 YSYEKL. V dropped 3 bases and J dropped 7 bases, with 10 bases sitting between them. The CDR3 coding sequence is TGCGCCAGCAGCCAGCTTCGCAATGAGCAGTACTTC. This gives the protein CASSQLRNEQYF.

This chain links TRBV28 with TRBJ2-3, with a tentative D call TRBD1 (5 bases). V shed 6 bases and J shed 2 bases, with 12 bases lying between them. The CDR3 is 14 amino acids. Germline assignment: CDR1 MDHEN and CDR2 SYDVKM. Written as DNA, the CDR3 is TGTGCCAGCAGAACGATGGGGCTCACAGATACGCAGTATTTT. This gives the protein CASRTMGLTDTQYF.